One sample yielded the 9 T cell receptor beta chains listed below, sequenced in a study of beta chain features in type 1 diabetes. Investigators reverse transcribed all isolated RNA, so they sequenced expressed TCRB transcripts. The repertoire was sequenced with immunoSEQ multiplex PCR; TCRdb's copy has only in-frame clones and lacks some. The sample lists 350,000 or so clones; roughly a fifth were seen once. Sequencing used naive CD4+ T cells from blood. The receptors were sampled from a woman aged 18-29 years in good health.

V usage is TRBV12-5 and J usage is TRBJ2-1; a weak D match, TRBD2 (6 bases). Trimming shortened V by 5 bases and J by 0 bases, and 11 bases separated the two germline ends. The germline CDR1 and CDR2 sequences are LGHNT and FRNRAP. The CDR3 extends over 15 amino acids. In DNA form, the CDR3 reads TGTGCTAGTGGTCGGGACTCCCACTCCTACAATGAGCAGTTCTTC. This codes for CASGRDSHSYNEQFF.

This sequence joins TRBV19 and TRBJ2-1; possibly TRBD2 for D (7 bases). This CDR3 contains 14 residues. The ends were cut back, 7 bases at V and 9 bases at J, with 19 bases in the middle. In germline, CDR1 is LNHDA, CDR2 SQIVND (reference sequence). The CDR3 loop is CASIGRGPRPEQFF. The CDR3 region has the DNA TGTGCCAGTATAGGGCGGGGGCCCAGGCCTGAGCAGTTCTTC.

The CDR3 sequence is CASSHTIVTHEQYF. The CDR3 nucleotides are TGTGCCAGCAGCCACACTATTGTTACCCACGAGCAGTACTTC. The rearrangement links TRBV7-8 to TRBJ2-7; no reliable D call. The CDR3 contains 14 residues. The V gene lost 5 bases and the J gene lost 5 bases, with 16 bases spanning the gap. CDR1 is SGHVS and CDR2 is FQNEAQ in the germline V gene. The variable domain in full, completed from reference TRBV7-8 and TRBJ2-7, reads GAGVSQSPRYKVAKRGQDVALRCDPISGHVSLFWYQQALGQGPEFLTYFQNEAQLDKSGLPSDRFFAERPEGSVSTLKIQRTQQEDSAVYLCASSHTIVTHEQYFGPGTRLTVT.

This clone was seen only once. The chain combines TRBV5-1 with TRBJ2-3, with 11 nucleotides matching TRBD2. The CDR3 contains 16 residues. Unmatched junction bases numbered 6, after V lost 4 bases and J lost 2 bases. Per the germline V gene, CDR1 is SGHRS and CDR2 is YFSETQ. CDR3 region: CASSMRLAGNTDTQYF. CDR3 in DNA: TGCGCCAGCAGCATGCGACTAGCGGGAAACACAGATACGCAGTATTTT.

This chain joins TRBV9 and TRBJ1-2; TRBD1 matches 8 bases. The CDR3 is 14 amino acids. The germline V gene encodes CDR1 SGDLS and CDR2 YYNGEE. V trimming: 3 bases; J trimming: 4 bases; junction bases outside the gene matches: 5. The CDR3, as DNA: TGTGCCAGCAGCGGCGGACAGGGCGTCTATGGCTACACCTTC. This sequence encodes CASSGGQGVYGYTF.

This clone turned up a few times. The V gene is TRBV10-3, the J gene TRBJ1-6, with TRBD1 matching 9 bases. CDR3 length: 16 amino acids. The junction had 10 bases not matched to a gene; V was cut back by 4 bases and J by 9 bases. The germline V gene encodes CDR1 ENHRY and CDR2 SYGVKD. The CDR3 coding sequence is TGTGCCATCAGTGTAGGTCGGGGACAGGGTTTTTCACCCCTCCACTTT. This codes for CAISVGRGQGFSPLHF.

The chain recombines TRBV7-9 with TRBJ2-7; D may be TRBD1 (5 bases). Germline V gene data show CDR1 as SEHNR and CDR2 as FQNEAQ (reference sequence). CDR3 length equals 14 residues. Trimming stripped 3 bases from V and 5 bases from J, with 14 bases between. CDR3 coding DNA: TGTGCCAGCAGCTTCCAGGCAGGGTACAACGAGCAGTACTTC. This translates into CASSFQAGYNEQYF. The full variable domain, its missing parts supplied by reference TRBV7-9 and TRBJ2-7, is DTGVSQNPRHKITKRGQNVTFRCDPISEHNRLYWYRQTLGQGPEFLTYFQNEAQLEKSRLLSDRFSAERPKGSFSTLEIQRTEQGDSAMYLCASSFQAGYNEQYFGPGTRLTVT.

This chain connects TRBV18 to TRBJ2-7; 8 bases fit TRBD1. This CDR3 has 14 amino acids. The germline gives CDR1 KGHSH, CDR2 LQKENI. With 3 bases clipped from V and 5 bases from J, the junction kept 6 bases outside the gene matches. The CDR3: CASSPGQGSDEQYF. CDR3 DNA: TGTGCCAGCTCACCCGGACAGGGAAGCGACGAGCAGTACTTC.

V usage is TRBV5-4 and J usage is TRBJ2-3; 9 nucleotides agree with TRBD2. Losses at the gene ends were 0 bases for V and 9 bases for J; bases not matched to a gene: 14. Germline V CDR1 and CDR2: SGHNT, YYREEE (reference sequence). The CDR3 is made up of 17 amino acids. The CDR3 is CASSLALKREARGTQYF. CDR3 DNA: TGTGCCAGCAGCTTGGCCTTGAAGCGGGAGGCCCGGGGGACGCAGTATTTT.